The clone carrying this T cell receptor (beta chain) was found many times. cDNA was made by 5'RACE with 10-nucleotide random UMIs. TCRdb reprocessed the 5' RACE reads with MiXCR, giving one entry per CDR3 protein. The sample carries tens of thousands of distinct CDR3 sequences, 10% recorded once. This sample is part of a study of neurological immune-mediated disorders. Germline CDR1 reads ENHRY; CDR2 reads SYGVKD. V was trimmed by 3 bases and J by 6 bases, leaving 14 bases between them. This CDR3 has 14 residues. Source material: PBMCs. The V and J genes are TRBV10-3 and TRBJ1-1, with a possible D match to TRBD1 (5 bases). This TCR came from a man aged 35-49 years in good health. The CDR3 bases are TGTGCCATCAGTGACAGGGTCAACATCGCTGAAGCTTTCTTT. This codes for CAISDRVNIAEAFF.